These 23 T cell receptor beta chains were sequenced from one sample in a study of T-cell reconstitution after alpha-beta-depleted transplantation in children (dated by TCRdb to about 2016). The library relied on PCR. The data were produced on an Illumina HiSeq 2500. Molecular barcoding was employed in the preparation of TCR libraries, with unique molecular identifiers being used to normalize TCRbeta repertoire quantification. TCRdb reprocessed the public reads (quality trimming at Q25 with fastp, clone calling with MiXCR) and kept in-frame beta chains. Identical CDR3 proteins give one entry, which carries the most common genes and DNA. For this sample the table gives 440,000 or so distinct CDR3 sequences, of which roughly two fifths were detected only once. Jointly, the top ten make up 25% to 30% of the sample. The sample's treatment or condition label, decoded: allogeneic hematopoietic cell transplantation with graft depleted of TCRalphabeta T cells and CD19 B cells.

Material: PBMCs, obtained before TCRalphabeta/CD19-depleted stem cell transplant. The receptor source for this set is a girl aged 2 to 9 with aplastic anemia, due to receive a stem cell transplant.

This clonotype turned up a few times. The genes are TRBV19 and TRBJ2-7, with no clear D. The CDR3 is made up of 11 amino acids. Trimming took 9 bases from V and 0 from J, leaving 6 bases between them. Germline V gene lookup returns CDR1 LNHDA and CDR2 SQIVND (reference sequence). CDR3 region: CASASSYEQYF. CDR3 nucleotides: TGTGCCAGCGCCAGCTCCTACGAGCAGTACTTC.

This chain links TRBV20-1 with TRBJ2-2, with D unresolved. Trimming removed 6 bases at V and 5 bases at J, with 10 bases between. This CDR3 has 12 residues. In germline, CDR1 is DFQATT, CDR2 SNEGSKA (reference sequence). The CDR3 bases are TGCAGTGCCTCGACTGTTACCGGGGAGCTGTTTTTT. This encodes CSASTVTGELFF.

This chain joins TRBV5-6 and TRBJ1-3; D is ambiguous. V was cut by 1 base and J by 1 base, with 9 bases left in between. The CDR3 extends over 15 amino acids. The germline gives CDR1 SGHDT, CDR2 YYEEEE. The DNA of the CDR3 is TGTGCCAGCAGCTTGCTAGGAGATTCTGGAAACACCATATATTTT. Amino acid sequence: CASSLLGDSGNTIYF.

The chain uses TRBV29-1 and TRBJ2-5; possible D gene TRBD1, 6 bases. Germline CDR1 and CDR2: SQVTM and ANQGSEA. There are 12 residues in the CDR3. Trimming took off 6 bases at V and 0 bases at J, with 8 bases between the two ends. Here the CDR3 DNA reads TGCAGCGTACAGGGCTACCAAGAGACCCAGTACTTC. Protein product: CSVQGYQETQYF.

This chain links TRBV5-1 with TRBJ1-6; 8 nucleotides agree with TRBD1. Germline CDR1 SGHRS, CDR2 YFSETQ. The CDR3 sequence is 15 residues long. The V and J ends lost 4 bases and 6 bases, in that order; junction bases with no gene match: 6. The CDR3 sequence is CASSEQGGANSPLHF. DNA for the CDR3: TGCGCCAGCAGCGAACAGGGGGGAGCTAATTCACCCCTCCACTTT.

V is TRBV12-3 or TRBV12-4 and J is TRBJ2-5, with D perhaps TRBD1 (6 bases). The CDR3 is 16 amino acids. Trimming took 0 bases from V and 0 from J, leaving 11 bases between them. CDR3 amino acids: CASSLAGAEDQETQYF. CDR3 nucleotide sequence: TGTGCCAGCAGTTTAGCGGGGGCGGAAGACCAAGAGACCCAGTACTTC.

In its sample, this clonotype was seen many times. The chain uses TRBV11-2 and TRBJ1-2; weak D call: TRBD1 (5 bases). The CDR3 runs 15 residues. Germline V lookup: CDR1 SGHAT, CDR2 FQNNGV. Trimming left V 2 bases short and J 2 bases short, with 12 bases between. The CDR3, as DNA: TGTGCCAGCAGCTTAACCCAGGGCTCAAACTATGGCTACACCTTC. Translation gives CASSLTQGSNYGYTF.

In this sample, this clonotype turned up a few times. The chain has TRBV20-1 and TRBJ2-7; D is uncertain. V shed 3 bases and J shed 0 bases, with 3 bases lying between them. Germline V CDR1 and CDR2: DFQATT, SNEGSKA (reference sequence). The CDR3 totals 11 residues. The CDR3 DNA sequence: TGCAGTGCTAGCAACTCCTACGAGCAGTACTTC. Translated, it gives CSASNSYEQYF.

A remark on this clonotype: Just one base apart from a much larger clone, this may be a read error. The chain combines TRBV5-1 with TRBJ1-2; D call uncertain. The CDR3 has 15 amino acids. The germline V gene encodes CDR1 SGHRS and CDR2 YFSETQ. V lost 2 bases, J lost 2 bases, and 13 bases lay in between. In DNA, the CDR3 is TGCGCCAGCAGCTTTATTTCGGGTGCCAACTATGGCTACACCTTC. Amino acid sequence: CASSFISGANYGYTF.

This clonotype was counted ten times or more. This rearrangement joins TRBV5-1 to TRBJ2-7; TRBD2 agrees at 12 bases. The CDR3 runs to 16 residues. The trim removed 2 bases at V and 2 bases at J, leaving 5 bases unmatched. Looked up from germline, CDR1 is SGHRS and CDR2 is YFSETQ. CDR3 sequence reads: CASSFTSGRSTYEQYF. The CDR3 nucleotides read TGCGCCAGCAGCTTCACTAGCGGGAGGTCGACCTACGAGCAGTACTTC.

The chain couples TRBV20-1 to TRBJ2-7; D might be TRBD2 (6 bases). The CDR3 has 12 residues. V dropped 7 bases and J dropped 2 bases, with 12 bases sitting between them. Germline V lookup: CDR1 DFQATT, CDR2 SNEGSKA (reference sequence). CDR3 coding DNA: TGCAGTGTTGGGACTGCAGCCTACGAGCAGTACTTC. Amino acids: CSVGTAAYEQYF.

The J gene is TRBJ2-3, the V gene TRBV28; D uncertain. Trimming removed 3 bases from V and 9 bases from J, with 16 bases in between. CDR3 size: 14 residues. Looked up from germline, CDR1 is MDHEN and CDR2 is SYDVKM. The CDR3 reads CASSFDRVRHTQYF. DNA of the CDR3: TGTGCCAGCAGTTTCGATCGAGTTCGGCACACGCAGTATTTT.

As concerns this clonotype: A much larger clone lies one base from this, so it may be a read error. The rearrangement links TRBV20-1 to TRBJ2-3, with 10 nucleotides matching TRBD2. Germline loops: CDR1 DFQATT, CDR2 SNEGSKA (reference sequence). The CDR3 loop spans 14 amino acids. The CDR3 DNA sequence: TGCAGTGCCCCTAGCGGGAGCAGGACAGATACGCAGAATTTT. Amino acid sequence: CSAPSGSRTDTQNF.

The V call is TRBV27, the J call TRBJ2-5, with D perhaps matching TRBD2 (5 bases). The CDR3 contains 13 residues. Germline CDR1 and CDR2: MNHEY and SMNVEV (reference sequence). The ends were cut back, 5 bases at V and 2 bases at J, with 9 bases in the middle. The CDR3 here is CASSDYLQETQYF. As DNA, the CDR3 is TGTGCCAGCAGTGACTACCTTCAAGAGACCCAGTACTTC.

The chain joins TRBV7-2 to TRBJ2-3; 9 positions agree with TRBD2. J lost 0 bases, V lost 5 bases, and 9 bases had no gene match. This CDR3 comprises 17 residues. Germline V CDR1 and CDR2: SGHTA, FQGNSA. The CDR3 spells CASSPRGSGGSTDTQYF. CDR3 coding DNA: TGTGCCAGCAGCCCACGAGGTAGCGGGGGTAGCACAGATACGCAGTATTTT.

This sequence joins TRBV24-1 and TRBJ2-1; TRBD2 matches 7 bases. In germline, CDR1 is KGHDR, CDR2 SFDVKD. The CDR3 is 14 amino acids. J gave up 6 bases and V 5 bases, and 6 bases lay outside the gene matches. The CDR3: CATSAAGALNEQFF. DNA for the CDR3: TGTGCCACCAGTGCCGCGGGAGCCCTCAATGAGCAGTTCTTC.

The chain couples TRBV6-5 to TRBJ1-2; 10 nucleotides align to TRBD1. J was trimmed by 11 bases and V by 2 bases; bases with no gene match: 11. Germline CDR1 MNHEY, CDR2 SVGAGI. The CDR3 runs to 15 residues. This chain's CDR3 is CASSYAMGDRGGYTF. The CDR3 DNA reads TGTGCCAGCAGTTACGCGATGGGGGACAGGGGAGGATACACCTTC.

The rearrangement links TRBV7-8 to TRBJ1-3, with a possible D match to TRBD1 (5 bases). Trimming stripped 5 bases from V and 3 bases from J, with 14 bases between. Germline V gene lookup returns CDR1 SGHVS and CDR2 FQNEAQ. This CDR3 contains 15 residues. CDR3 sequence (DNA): TGTGCCAGCAGCCATGAGGGCAGGGATGGAAACACCATATATTTT. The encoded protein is CASSHEGRDGNTIYF.

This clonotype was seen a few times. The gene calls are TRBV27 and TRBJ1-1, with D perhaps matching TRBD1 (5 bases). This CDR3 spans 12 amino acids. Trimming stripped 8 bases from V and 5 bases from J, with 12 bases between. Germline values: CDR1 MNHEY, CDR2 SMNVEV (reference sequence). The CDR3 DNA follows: TGTGCCAGCTCAGGGATTGGAACTGAAGCTTTCTTT. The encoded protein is CASSGIGTEAFF.

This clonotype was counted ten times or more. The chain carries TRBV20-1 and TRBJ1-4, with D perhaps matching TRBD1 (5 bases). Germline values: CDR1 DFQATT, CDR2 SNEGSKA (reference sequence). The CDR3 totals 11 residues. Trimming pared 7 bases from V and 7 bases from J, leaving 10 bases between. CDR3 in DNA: TGCAGTGGGGCCGGGGGTGAAAAACTGTTTTTT. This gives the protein CSGAGGEKLFF.

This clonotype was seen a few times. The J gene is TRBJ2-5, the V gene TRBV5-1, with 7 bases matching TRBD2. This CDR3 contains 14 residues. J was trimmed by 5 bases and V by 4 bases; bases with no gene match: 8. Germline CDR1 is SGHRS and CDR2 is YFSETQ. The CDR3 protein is CASSPSAGKETQYF. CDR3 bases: TGCGCCAGCAGCCCATCAGCGGGAAAGGAGACCCAGTACTTC.

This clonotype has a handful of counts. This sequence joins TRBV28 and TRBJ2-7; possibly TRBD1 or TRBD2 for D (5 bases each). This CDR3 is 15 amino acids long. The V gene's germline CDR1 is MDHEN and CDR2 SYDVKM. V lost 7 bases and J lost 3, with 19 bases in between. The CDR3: CASTATGTGIYEQYF. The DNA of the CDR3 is TGTGCCAGCACCGCGACCGGGACGGGGATCTACGAGCAGTACTTC.

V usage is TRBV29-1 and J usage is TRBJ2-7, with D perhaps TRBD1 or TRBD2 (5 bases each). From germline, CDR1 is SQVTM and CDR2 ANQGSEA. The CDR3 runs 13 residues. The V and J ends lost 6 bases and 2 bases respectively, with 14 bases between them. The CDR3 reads CSVAAGATYEQYF. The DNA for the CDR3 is TGCAGCGTCGCCGCCGGGGCTACCTACGAGCAGTACTTC.